This T cell receptor (beta chain) was sequenced during a study of blood T cell repertoires in COVID-19. Study as a whole: Acute and convalescent COVID-19 samples came from the United States, Italy and Spain. T cells, B-cell-depleted T cells, or PBMCs provided the cDNA or gDNA that served as material.

The CDR3 extends over 14 amino acids. From germline, CDR1 is SGHNT and CDR2 YYREEE (reference sequence). V was cut by 4 bases and J by 0 bases, with 8 bases left in between. In the original processing: How many nucleated cells were present was estimated from reference gene primer amplification. Some clones are missing from TCRdb's copy, which holds only in-frame ones; the method was immunoSEQ multiplex PCR. That table is the source of V, J and clone size, and D and trimming were worked out from the DNA. The table includes roughly 250,000 clones, 83% detected once. The V and J genes are TRBV5-4 and TRBJ2-4, with D unresolved. The specimen was peripheral blood. The receptor comes from a human donor in a cohort sampled during active COVID-19. The CDR3 is CASSDAVAKNIQYF. CDR3 nucleotide sequence: TGTGCCAGCAGCGATGCGGTAGCCAAAAACATTCAGTACTTC. The full variable domain, with the rest looked up from reference TRBV5-4 and TRBJ2-4, is ETGVTQSPTHLIKTRGQQVTLRCSSQSGHNTVSWYQQALGQGPQFIFQYYREEENGRGNFPPRFSGLQFPNYSSELNVNALELDDSALYLCASSDAVAKNIQYFGAGTRLSVL.